The subject of this entry is one T cell receptor beta chain. What it binds is not known. The sample comes from a study of T cell repertoires in cytomegalovirus infection. Across the study: Matching HLA type, along with CMV infection, was indicated by public TCR beta signatures.

TCRdb itself ran the reads through MiXCR, one entry per CDR3 protein. The sample yields approximately 600,000 distinct CDR3 sequences, over 35% seen once. Per germline, CDR1 SGHRS and CDR2 YFSETQ. Trimming removed 4 bases at V and 1 base at J, with 13 bases between. The CDR3 length is 15 residues. The specimen comprised cultured PBMCs, sampled from culture after CMV antigen stimulation. The TCR sequence derives from a human donor in good health (CMV status not recorded). Some clones in this sample may be carry-over from other donors' samples. The chain links TRBV5-1 to TRBJ2-3; a weak D match, TRBD1 (6 bases). CDR3 bases: TGCGCCAGCAGCCCCCCGGGACAACGCACAGATACGCAGTATTTT. Translating it yields CASSPPGQRTDTQYF.